This record covers a single T cell receptor (beta chain). The antigen remains undetermined. The data derive from a study of shared clonotypes between healthy human individuals. Study-level points and caveats: Generally, naive subsets (rather than memory subsets) showed larger estimated richness.

CD45RA+ naive and CD45RA-negative memory subsets were separated from CD4+ cells. TCRdb keeps only in-frame clones here, not all; method: immunoSEQ multiplex PCR. The repertoire holds 2 million to 3 million clones, with 93% as singletons. This receptor was taken from a man between 18 and 29 years old in good health. Some clones in this sample may be carry-over from other donors' samples. What was sequenced was naive CD4+ T cells from PBMCs. As for subset: CD45RA+ positively selected.

In nucleotides, the CDR3 is TGTGCCAGCAGCCCTCAAATAACGGGAGGCCACACCGGGGAGCTGTTTTTT. Translated, it gives CASSPQITGGHTGELFF. The chain links TRBV28 to TRBJ2-2; 7 bases line up with TRBD2. The CDR3 contains 17 residues. V lost 6 bases, J lost 3 bases, and 13 bases stayed unmatched. CDR1 and CDR2 (germline): MDHEN, SYDVKM.